This T cell receptor (beta chain) came from a study of radiotherapy plus CTLA-4 blockade in lung cancer. The CDR3 has 13 residues. Trimming left V 8 bases short and J 5 bases short, with 13 bases between. Germline CDR1 and CDR2: ENHRY and SYGVKD. Produced via immunoSEQ multiplex PCR; TCRdb's table is partial and in-frame only. The table records around 82,000 clones, around 78% of them present only once. J is TRBJ2-1 and V is TRBV10-3; D is possibly TRBD2 (5 bases). The receptor comes from a human donor with non-small cell lung cancer whose response to radiotherapy plus ipilimumab could not be evaluated. Some clones in this sample may be carry-over from other donors' samples. Here the sequenced sample was peripheral blood, taken from a patient treated with radiotherapy plus ipilimumab. The chain's CDR3 is CAIGRLSNNEQFF. The CDR3 coding sequence is TGTGCCATCGGACGACTATCCAACAATGAGCAGTTCTTC.